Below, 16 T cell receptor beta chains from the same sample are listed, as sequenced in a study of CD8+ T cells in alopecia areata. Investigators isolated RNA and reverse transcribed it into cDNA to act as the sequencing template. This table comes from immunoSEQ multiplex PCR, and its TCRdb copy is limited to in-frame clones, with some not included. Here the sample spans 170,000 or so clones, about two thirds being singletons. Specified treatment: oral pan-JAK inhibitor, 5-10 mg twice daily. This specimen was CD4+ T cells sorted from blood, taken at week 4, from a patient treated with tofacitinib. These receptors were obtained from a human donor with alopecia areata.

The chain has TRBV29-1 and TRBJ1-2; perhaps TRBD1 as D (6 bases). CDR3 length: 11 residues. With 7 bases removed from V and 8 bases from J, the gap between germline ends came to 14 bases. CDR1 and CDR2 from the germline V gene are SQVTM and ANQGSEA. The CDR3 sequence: CSAPTGWGYTF. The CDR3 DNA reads TGCAGCGCCCCGACAGGTTGGGGCTACACCTTC.

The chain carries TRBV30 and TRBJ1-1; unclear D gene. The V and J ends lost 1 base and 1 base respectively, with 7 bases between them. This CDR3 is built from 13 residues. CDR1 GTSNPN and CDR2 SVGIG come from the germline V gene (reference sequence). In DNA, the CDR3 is TGTGCCTGGAGTGGAGTGGGGAACACTGAAGCTTTCTTT. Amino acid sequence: CAWSGVGNTEAFF.

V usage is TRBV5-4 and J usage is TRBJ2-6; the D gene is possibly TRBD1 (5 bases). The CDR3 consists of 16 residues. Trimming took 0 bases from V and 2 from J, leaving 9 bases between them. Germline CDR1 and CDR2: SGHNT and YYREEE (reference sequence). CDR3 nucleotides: TGTGCCAGCAGCTTGGTAGGGGCCGCTGGGGCCAACGTCCTGACTTTC. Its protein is CASSLVGAAGANVLTF.

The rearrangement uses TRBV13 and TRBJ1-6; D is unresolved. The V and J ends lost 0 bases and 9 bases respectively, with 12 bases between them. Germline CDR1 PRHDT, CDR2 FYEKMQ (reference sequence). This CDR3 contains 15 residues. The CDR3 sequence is CASSLGLGFGSPLHF. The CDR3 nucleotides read TGTGCCAGCAGCTTAGGATTGGGGTTCGGTTCACCCCTCCACTTT. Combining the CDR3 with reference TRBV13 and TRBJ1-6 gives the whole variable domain AAGVIQSPRHLIKEKRETATLKCYPIPRHDTVYWYQQGPGQDPQFLISFYEKMQSDKGSIPDRFSAQQFSDYHSELNMSSLELGDSALYFCASSLGLGFGSPLHFGNGTRLTVT.

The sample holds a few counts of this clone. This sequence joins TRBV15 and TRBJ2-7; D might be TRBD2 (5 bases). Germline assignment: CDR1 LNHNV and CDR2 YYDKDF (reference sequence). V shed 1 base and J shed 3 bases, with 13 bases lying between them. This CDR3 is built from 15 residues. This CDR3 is CATSRGRGVDYEQYF. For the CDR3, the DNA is TGTGCCACCAGCAGAGGACGGGGAGTAGACTACGAGCAGTACTTC.

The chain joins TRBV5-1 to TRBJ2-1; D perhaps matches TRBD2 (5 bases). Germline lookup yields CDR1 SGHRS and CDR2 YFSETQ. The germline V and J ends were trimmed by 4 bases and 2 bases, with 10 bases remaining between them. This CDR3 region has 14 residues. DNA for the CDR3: TGCGCCAGCAGCCCGGGAAGCACCTACAATGAGCAGTTCTTC. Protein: CASSPGSTYNEQFF.

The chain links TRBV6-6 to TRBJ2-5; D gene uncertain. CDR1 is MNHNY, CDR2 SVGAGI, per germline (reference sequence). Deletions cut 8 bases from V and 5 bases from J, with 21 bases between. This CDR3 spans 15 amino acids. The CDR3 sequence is CASAEVGPSRETQYF. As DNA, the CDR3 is TGTGCCAGCGCCGAGGTAGGGCCCTCCAGGGAGACCCAGTACTTC.

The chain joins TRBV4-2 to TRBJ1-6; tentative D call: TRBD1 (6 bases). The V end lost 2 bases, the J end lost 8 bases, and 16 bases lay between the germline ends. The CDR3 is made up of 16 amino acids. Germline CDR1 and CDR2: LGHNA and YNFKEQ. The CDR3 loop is CASSQIIQGSDSPLHF. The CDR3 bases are TGTGCCAGCAGCCAAATTATACAGGGAAGCGATTCACCCCTCCACTTT.

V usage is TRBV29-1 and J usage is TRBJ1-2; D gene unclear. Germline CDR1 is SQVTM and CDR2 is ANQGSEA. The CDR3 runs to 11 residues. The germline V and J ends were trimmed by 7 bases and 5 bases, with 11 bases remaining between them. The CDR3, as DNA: TGCAGCGCCGGTGTCCCGTATGGCTACACCTTC. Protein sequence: CSAGVPYGYTF.

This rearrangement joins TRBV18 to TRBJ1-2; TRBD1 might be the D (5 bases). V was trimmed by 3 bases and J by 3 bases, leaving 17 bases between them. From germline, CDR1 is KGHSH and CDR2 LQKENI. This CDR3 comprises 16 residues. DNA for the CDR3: TGTGCCAGCTCACCTCGTTCGGGGGGGAGTGACTATGGCTACACCTTC. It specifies CASSPRSGGSDYGYTF.

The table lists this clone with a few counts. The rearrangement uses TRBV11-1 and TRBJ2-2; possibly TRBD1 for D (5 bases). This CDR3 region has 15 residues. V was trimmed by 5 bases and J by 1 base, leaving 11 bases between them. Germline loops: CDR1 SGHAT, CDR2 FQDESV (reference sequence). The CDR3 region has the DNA TGTGCCAGCAGCCCCCGAACAGGGAACACCGGGGAGCTGTTTTTT. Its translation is CASSPRTGNTGELFF.

Written as DNA, the CDR3 is TGTGCCAGCAGATCGGGATCTGGGGCCAACGTCCTGACTTTC. This codes for CASRSGSGANVLTF. The rearrangement uses TRBV5-6 and TRBJ2-6; tentatively, D is TRBD2 (5 bases). V lost 5 bases to trimming and J lost 1 base, with 7 bases between them. This CDR3 region has 14 residues. CDR1 and CDR2 from the germline V gene are SGHDT and YYEEEE.

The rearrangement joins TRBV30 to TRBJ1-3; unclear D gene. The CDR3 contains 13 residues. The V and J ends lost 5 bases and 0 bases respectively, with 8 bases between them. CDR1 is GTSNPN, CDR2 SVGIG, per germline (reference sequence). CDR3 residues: CAWARPSGNTIYF. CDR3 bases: TGTGCCTGGGCCCGGCCCTCTGGAAACACCATATATTTT.

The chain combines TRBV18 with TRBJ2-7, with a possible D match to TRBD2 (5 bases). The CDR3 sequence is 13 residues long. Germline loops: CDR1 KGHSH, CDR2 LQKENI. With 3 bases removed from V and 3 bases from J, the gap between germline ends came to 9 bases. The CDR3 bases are TGTGCCAGCTCACCTCTTCGGGGCTACGAGCAGTACTTC. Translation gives CASSPLRGYEQYF.

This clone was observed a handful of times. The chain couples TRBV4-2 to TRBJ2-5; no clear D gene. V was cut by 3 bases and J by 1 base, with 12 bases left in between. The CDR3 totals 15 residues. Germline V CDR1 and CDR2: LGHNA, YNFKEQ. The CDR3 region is CASSQTGALQETQYF. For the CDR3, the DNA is TGTGCCAGCAGCCAGACGGGCGCGCTCCAAGAGACCCAGTACTTC.

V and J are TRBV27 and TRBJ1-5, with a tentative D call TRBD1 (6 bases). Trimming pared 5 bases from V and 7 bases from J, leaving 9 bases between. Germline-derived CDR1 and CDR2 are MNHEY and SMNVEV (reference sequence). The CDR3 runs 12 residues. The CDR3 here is CASSTGYQPQHF. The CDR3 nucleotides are TGTGCCAGCAGTACAGGGTACCAGCCCCAGCATTTT.